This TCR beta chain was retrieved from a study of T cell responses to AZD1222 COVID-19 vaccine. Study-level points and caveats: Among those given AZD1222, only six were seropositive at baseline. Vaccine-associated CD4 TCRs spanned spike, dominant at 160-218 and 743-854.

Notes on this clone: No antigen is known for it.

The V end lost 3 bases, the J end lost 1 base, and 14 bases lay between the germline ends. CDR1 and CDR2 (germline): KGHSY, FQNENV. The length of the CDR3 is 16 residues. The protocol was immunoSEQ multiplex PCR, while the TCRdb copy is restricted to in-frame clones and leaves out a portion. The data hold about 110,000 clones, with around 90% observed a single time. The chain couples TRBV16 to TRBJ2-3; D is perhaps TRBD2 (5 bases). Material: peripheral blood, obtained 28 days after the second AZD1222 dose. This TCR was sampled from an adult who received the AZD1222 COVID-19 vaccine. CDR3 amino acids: CASSHPGIPGTDTQYF. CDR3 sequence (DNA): TGTGCCAGCAGCCATCCGGGGATCCCCGGCACAGATACGCAGTATTTT.